The 32 T cell receptor beta chains reported below all come from one sample, sequenced in a study of cytomegalovirus exposure and HLA in healthy donors. 13 Jbeta primers and 60 Vbeta primers were used for the PCR. The method was immunoSEQ multiplex PCR; TCRdb's version includes in-frame clones alone and lacks a portion of them. This repertoire includes roughly 75,000 clones. Specimen: PBMCs. The receptors here all came from a man aged 35-49 years in good health and CMV-seronegative.

Note on this clone: In the same sample, other DNA sequences code for this CDR3. V gene TRBV29-1 combines with J gene TRBJ1-1; a weak D match, TRBD1 (6 bases). The CDR3 covers 14 residues. Trimming removed 3 bases from V and 2 bases from J, with 13 bases in between. Germline lookup yields CDR1 SQVTM and CDR2 ANQGSEA. In nucleotides, the CDR3 is TGCAGCGTTGATTTCGGCAGGGGAAACACTGAAGCTTTCTTT. It specifies CSVDFGRGNTEAFF.

The rearrangement links TRBV7-2 to TRBJ2-5; tentatively, D is TRBD1 (5 bases). The CDR3 loop spans 14 amino acids. Germline loops: CDR1 SGHTA, CDR2 FQGNSA. Trimming shortened V by 5 bases and J by 0 bases, and 10 bases separated the two germline ends. The CDR3 here is CASSPGRYQETQYF. CDR3 DNA: TGTGCCAGCAGCCCAGGGCGTTACCAAGAGACCCAGTACTTC. Using reference TRBV7-2 and TRBJ2-5 for the parts outside the CDR3, the full variable domain is GAGVSQSPSNKVTEKGKDVELRCDPISGHTALYWYRQSLGQGLEFLIYFQGNSAPDKSGLPSDRFSAERTGGSVSTLTIQRTQQEDSAVYLCASSPGRYQETQYFGPGTRLLVL.

The chain is built from TRBV6-1 and TRBJ1-1, with D possibly being TRBD1 (5 bases). The CDR3 length is 14 residues. With 7 bases removed from V and 4 bases from J, the gap between germline ends came to 16 bases. Germline V lookup: CDR1 MNHNS, CDR2 SASEGT. The CDR3 is CASTLEGTSTEAFF. The CDR3 DNA follows: TGTGCCAGCACCTTGGAGGGGACGAGCACTGAAGCTTTCTTT.

The chain joins TRBV9 to TRBJ2-7; possibly TRBD1 for D (6 bases). CDR1 and CDR2 from the germline V gene are SGDLS and YYNGEE. V was trimmed by 4 bases and J by 7 bases, leaving 15 bases between them. The CDR3 is 13 residues long. The CDR3 loop reads CASSPTQGREQYF. CDR3 coding DNA: TGTGCCAGCAGCCCAACACAGGGTCGGGAGCAGTACTTC.

Turning to this clone: The same CDR3 also results from other DNA sequences found in this sample. The chain links TRBV30 to TRBJ1-1; TRBD1 is a possible D gene (5 bases). V was cut by 0 bases and J by 1 base, with 9 bases left in between. The germline V gene has CDR1 GTSNPN and CDR2 SVGIG (reference sequence). CDR3 length: 14 amino acids. CDR3 DNA sequence: TGTGCCTGGAGTGTAGGTCAGGGGAACACTGAAGCTTTCTTT. Amino acid sequence: CAWSVGQGNTEAFF. Full variable domain (missing parts from reference TRBV30 and TRBJ1-1): SQTIHQWPATLVQPVGSPLSLECTVEGTSNPNLYWYRQAAGRGLQLLFYSVGIGQISSEVPQNLSASRPQDRQFILSSKKLLLSDSGFYLCAWSVGQGNTEAFFGQGTRLTVV.

The chain carries TRBV30 and TRBJ1-4; D remains ambiguous. Trimming took 0 bases from V and 0 from J, leaving 11 bases between them. Germline V gene sequence: CDR1 GTSNPN, CDR2 SVGIG (reference sequence). This CDR3 region has 16 residues. The CDR3 reads CAWSVWSLTTNEKLFF. In DNA form, the CDR3 reads TGTGCCTGGAGTGTATGGTCCCTAACAACTAATGAAAAACTGTTTTTT.

This chain connects TRBV7-9 to TRBJ2-2, with D possibly TRBD1 on 6 matching bases. Per germline, CDR1 SEHNR and CDR2 FQNEAQ (reference sequence). V lost 4 bases to trimming and J lost 0 bases, with 12 bases between them. The CDR3 runs to 16 residues. CDR3 sequence: CASSSGTSANTGELFF. CDR3 in DNA: TGTGCCAGCAGCTCGGGGACAAGCGCGAACACCGGGGAGCTGTTTTTT.

The chain joins TRBV5-1 to TRBJ2-1, with 9 positions matching TRBD2. Germline-derived CDR1 and CDR2 are SGHRS and YFSETQ. V lost 0 bases to trimming and J lost 7 bases; unmatched junction nucleotides: 2. The CDR3 runs to 14 residues. The CDR3 is CASSLALAGNEQFF. CDR3 in DNA: TGCGCCAGCAGCTTGGCCCTAGCGGGAAATGAGCAGTTCTTC.

The chain links TRBV19 to TRBJ1-4; D is perhaps TRBD1 (6 bases). The CDR3 has 16 residues. The germline CDR1 and CDR2 sequences are LNHDA and SQIVND (reference sequence). The ends were cut back, 6 bases at V and 0 bases at J, with 14 bases in the middle. The CDR3 here is CASSGQTKATNEKLFF. CDR3 nucleotides: TGTGCCAGTAGCGGACAGACAAAAGCAACTAATGAAAAACTGTTTTTT. Complete variable domain (other parts from reference TRBV19 and TRBJ1-4): DGGITQSPKYLFRKEGQNVTLSCEQNLNHDAMYWYRQDPGQGLRLIYYSQIVNDFQKGDIAEGYSVSREKKESFPLTVTSAQKNPTAFYLCASSGQTKATNEKLFFGSGTQLSVL.

J is TRBJ2-2 and V is TRBV7-2, with a tentative D call TRBD2 (6 bases). CDR1 and CDR2 from the germline V gene are SGHTA and FQGNSA. The CDR3 covers 14 residues. Trimming left V 5 bases short and J 4 bases short, with 11 bases between. This CDR3 reads CASSPPGATGELFF. DNA for the CDR3: TGTGCCAGCAGCCCCCCGGGAGCCACCGGGGAGCTGTTTTTT.

The chain links TRBV6-1 to TRBJ1-1; TRBD1 agrees at 11 bases. CDR3 size: 16 residues. Germline CDR1 reads MNHNS; CDR2 reads SASEGT. The trim removed 2 bases at V and 1 base at J, leaving 3 bases unmatched. The CDR3 spells CASSEIGTGGNTEAFF. The DNA for the CDR3 is TGTGCCAGCAGTGAAATTGGGACAGGGGGGAACACTGAAGCTTTCTTT.

The chain uses TRBV5-1 and TRBJ1-3; D not certain. Per germline, CDR1 SGHRS and CDR2 YFSETQ. This CDR3 is 14 amino acids long. V dropped 0 bases and J dropped 3 bases, with 7 bases sitting between them. The DNA for the CDR3 is TGCGCCAGCAGCTTGGGAGCATTTGGAAACACCATATATTTT. This gives the protein CASSLGAFGNTIYF.

The V call is TRBV10-1, the J call TRBJ2-1, with TRBD2 matching 9 bases. Per the germline V gene, CDR1 is WNHNN and CDR2 is SYGVQD (reference sequence). The ends lost 8 bases at V and 13 bases at J; junction bases unmatched: 15. The CDR3 consists of 14 residues. CDR3 nucleotide sequence: TGCGCCAGCGCCGTCTCCGGCGGGGGGGCCTCTCAGTTCTTC. It codes for CASAVSGGGASQFF.

CDR3 bases: TGTGCCAGCAAGCGCCCCGGGGGAACTAATGAAAAACTGTTTTTT. Residues: CASKRPGGTNEKLFF. The chain combines TRBV11-2 with TRBJ1-4, with D possibly being TRBD1 (5 bases). The V end was cut by 7 bases, the J end by 1 base, with 13 bases between. The CDR3 sequence is 15 residues long. Per germline, CDR1 SGHAT and CDR2 FQNNGV.

The chain links TRBV19 to TRBJ2-2; 9 bases are shared with TRBD2. Germline V lookup: CDR1 LNHDA, CDR2 SQIVND (reference sequence). The CDR3 spans 20 residues. V lost 4 bases to trimming and J lost 4 bases; unmatched junction nucleotides: 19. CDR3 protein: CASSTPGLAPGELGTGELFF. The CDR3 coding sequence is TGTGCCAGTAGTACTCCCGGACTAGCGCCCGGGGAGTTGGGCACCGGGGAGCTGTTTTTT.

The chain joins TRBV5-6 to TRBJ2-1, with D unclear. The CDR3 runs 12 residues. Per germline, CDR1 SGHDT and CDR2 YYEEEE. V gave up 0 bases and J gave up 7 bases, with 5 bases separating them. The CDR3 nucleotides read TGTGCCAGCAGCTTGGGGCCTAATGAGCAGTTCTTC. Its protein is CASSLGPNEQFF.

The chain employs TRBV4-3 and TRBJ2-5, with a tentative D call TRBD1 (5 bases). This CDR3 is built from 15 residues. V lost 0 bases and J lost 5, with 13 bases in between. Germline loops: CDR1 LGHNA, CDR2 YSLEER. CDR3 coding DNA: TGCGCCAGCAGCCAAGAGAAGGGTGGGGCGGAGACCCAGTACTTC. Its translation: CASSQEKGGAETQYF.

This chain connects TRBV19 to TRBJ2-1, with 9 bases fitting TRBD2. CDR3 length equals 16 residues. The germline CDR1 and CDR2 sequences are LNHDA and SQIVND (reference sequence). V lost 1 base, J lost 5 bases, and 6 bases stayed unmatched. The CDR3 DNA is TGTGCCAGTAGTATAGTAGCCAGCGGGGGGCACAATGAGCAGTTCTTC. Translation gives CASSIVASGGHNEQFF.

The J gene is TRBJ1-3, the V gene TRBV11-2, with unresolved D. The ends were cut back, 5 bases at V and 0 bases at J, with 11 bases in the middle. The germline CDR1 and CDR2 sequences are SGHAT and FQNNGV. The length of the CDR3 is 15 residues. The CDR3 region has the DNA TGTGCCAGCAGCGCCCGACACAGCTCTGGAAACACCATATATTTT. It codes for CASSARHSSGNTIYF.

As for this clone: Other DNA sequences in the sample encode the same CDR3. The V and J genes are TRBV29-1 and TRBJ1-4; no clear D gene. Germline V lookup: CDR1 SQVTM, CDR2 ANQGSEA. The CDR3 loop spans 12 amino acids. For the CDR3, the DNA is TGCAGTGTACGGATTGCGGGTGAAAAACTGTTTTTT. This gives the protein CSVRIAGEKLFF.

V usage is TRBV6-1 and J usage is TRBJ2-2; D may be TRBD2 (6 bases). Trimming left V 6 bases short and J 6 bases short, with 11 bases between. The CDR3 is 13 residues long. Looked up from germline, CDR1 is MNHNS and CDR2 is SASEGT. CDR3 nucleotide sequence: TGTGCCAGCAGGAGCGGGTCTCCCGGGGAGCTGTTTTTT. Amino acids: CASRSGSPGELFF.

The rearrangement uses TRBV7-2 and TRBJ2-1, with 10 bases that match TRBD1. The CDR3 sequence is 15 residues long. V lost 5 bases, J lost 7 bases, and 8 bases stayed unmatched. CDR1 and CDR2 from the germline V gene are SGHTA and FQGNSA. The CDR3 nucleotides read TGTGCCAGCAGCCCCGCCGGGACAGGGGTGAATGAGCAGTTCTTC. It codes for CASSPAGTGVNEQFF. The full variable domain, in which reference TRBV7-2 and TRBJ2-1 provide the parts outside the CDR3, is GAGVSQSPSNKVTEKGKDVELRCDPISGHTALYWYRQSLGQGLEFLIYFQGNSAPDKSGLPSDRFSAERTGGSVSTLTIQRTQQEDSAVYLCASSPAGTGVNEQFFGPGTRLTVL.

Notes on this clone: At one boundary the junction diverges from the germline segment, which might be a read error. The chain combines TRBV7-8 with TRBJ1-2; D is unresolved. The CDR3 runs to 13 residues. Per germline, CDR1 SGHVS and CDR2 FQNEAQ. The CDR3 DNA follows: TGTGCCAGCAGCTTGTCCAGAAACTATGGCTACATCTTC. Its translation: CASSLSRNYGYIF. The full variable domain, with the rest looked up from reference TRBV7-8 and TRBJ1-2, is GAGVSQSPRYKVAKRGQDVALRCDPISGHVSLFWYQQALGQGPEFLTYFQNEAQLDKSGLPSDRFFAERPEGSVSTLKIQRTQQEDSAVYLCASSLSRNYGYIFGSGTRLTVV.

J is TRBJ1-1 and V is TRBV7-9; 7 bases are a match to TRBD1. This CDR3 comprises 18 residues. Germline V gene sequence: CDR1 SEHNR, CDR2 FQNEAQ (reference sequence). Trimming at V came to 2 bases and at J to 2 bases, leaving 14 bases not matched to a gene. CDR3 nucleotide sequence: TGTGCCAGCAGCTTATCCCGGGACAGCTTTGGGGTAAACACTGAAGCTTTCTTT. As protein: CASSLSRDSFGVNTEAFF.

The V and J genes are TRBV27 and TRBJ1-1; TRBD1 matches 7 bases. In germline, CDR1 is MNHEY, CDR2 SMNVEV (reference sequence). The CDR3 loop spans 14 amino acids. V was pared by 6 bases and J by 4 bases, with 8 bases of the junction left unmatched. The CDR3 DNA is TGTGCCAGCAGCGAAGGGGGCTGGGTCACTGAAGCTTTCTTT. It codes for CASSEGGWVTEAFF.

The rearrangement joins TRBV27 to TRBJ1-2; D is perhaps TRBD1 (5 bases). The CDR3 runs to 14 residues. With 5 bases removed from V and 8 bases from J, the gap between germline ends came to 18 bases. The germline V gene has CDR1 MNHEY and CDR2 SMNVEV (reference sequence). The CDR3 DNA follows: TGTGCCAGCAGTCCCCAGTGGGGCGCGGAGGGCTACACCTTC. Its protein is CASSPQWGAEGYTF.

This CDR3 reads CASSPRVGTSTDTQYF. CDR3 DNA sequence: TGCGCCAGCAGCCCGAGGGTGGGGACTAGCACAGATACGCAGTATTTT. The rearrangement links TRBV4-3 to TRBJ2-3, with D possibly TRBD2 on 6 matching bases. The germline gives CDR1 LGHNA, CDR2 YSLEER. The ends were cut back, 4 bases at V and 0 bases at J, with 14 bases in the middle. The CDR3 has 16 amino acids.

This chain links TRBV28 with TRBJ2-1, with 7 bases aligning to TRBD1. This CDR3 has 14 amino acids. The trim removed 7 bases at V and 4 bases at J, leaving 7 bases unmatched. Germline V gene lookup returns CDR1 MDHEN and CDR2 SYDVKM. The CDR3 loop is CASMGQPSYNEQFF. The CDR3 nucleotides are TGTGCCAGCATGGGACAGCCGTCATACAATGAGCAGTTCTTC.

V usage is TRBV28 and J usage is TRBJ2-2; the match to TRBD2 covers 7 bases. This CDR3 region has 16 residues. V lost 8 bases and J lost 4; bases outside the gene matches: 13. Per the germline V gene, CDR1 is MDHEN and CDR2 is SYDVKM. The DNA for the CDR3 is TGTGCCAGCGTCCTGGGGGGGAGAGGTGGCACCGGGGAGCTGTTTTTT. Its translation is CASVLGGRGGTGELFF. Based on the CDR3 plus reference TRBV28 and TRBJ2-2, the full variable domain is DVKVTQSSRYLVKRTGEKVFLECVQDMDHENMFWYRQDPGLGLRLIYFSYDVKMKEKGDIPEGYSVSREKKERFSLILESASTNQTSMYLCASVLGGRGGTGELFFGEGSRLTVL.

The chain couples TRBV9 to TRBJ2-3, with D possibly matching TRBD1 (6 bases). V lost 2 bases to trimming and J lost 5 bases, with 18 bases between them. Looked up from germline, CDR1 is SGDLS and CDR2 is YYNGEE. The length of the CDR3 is 16 residues. CDR3 loop: CASSVGAETLGDTQYF. The CDR3 DNA reads as TGTGCCAGCAGCGTGGGGGCAGAGACTCTGGGAGATACGCAGTATTTT.

The chain has TRBV6-5 and TRBJ2-5; 7 positions match TRBD1. The CDR3 totals 13 residues. V shed 6 bases, J shed 2 bases, and the junction held 3 bases outside the gene matches. Germline V CDR1 and CDR2: MNHEY, SVGAGI. The DNA for the CDR3 is TGTGCCAGCAGACGGACAGGACAAGAGACCCAGTACTTC. Its protein product is CASRRTGQETQYF.

The V call is TRBV18, the J call TRBJ2-2, with 7 nucleotides matching TRBD1. This CDR3 comprises 13 residues. The germline V gene encodes CDR1 KGHSH and CDR2 LQKENI. With 5 bases clipped from V and 7 bases from J, the junction kept 4 bases outside the gene matches. CDR3 region: CASSDRQGGELFF. The CDR3 DNA sequence: TGTGCCAGCTCAGATCGACAGGGCGGGGAGCTGTTTTTT.